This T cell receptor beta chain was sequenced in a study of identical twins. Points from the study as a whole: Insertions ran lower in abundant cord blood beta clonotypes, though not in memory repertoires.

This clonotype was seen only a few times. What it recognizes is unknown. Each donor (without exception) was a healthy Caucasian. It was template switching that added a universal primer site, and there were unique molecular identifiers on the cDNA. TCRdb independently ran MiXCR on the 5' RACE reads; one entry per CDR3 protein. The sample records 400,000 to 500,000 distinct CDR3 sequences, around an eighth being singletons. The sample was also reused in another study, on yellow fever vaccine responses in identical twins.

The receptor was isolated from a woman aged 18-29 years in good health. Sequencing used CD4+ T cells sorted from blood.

The CDR3 DNA follows: TGTGCCACCAGCAGAGATCGGGGTAGCGGGGGGGTCCGAGAGACCCAGTACTTC. Its protein product is CATSRDRGSGGVRETQYF. The chain has TRBV15 and TRBJ2-5; 11 nucleotides match TRBD2. Per germline, CDR1 LNHNV and CDR2 YYDKDF (reference sequence). V trimming: 0 bases; J trimming: 4 bases; junction bases outside the gene matches: 10. The CDR3 contains 18 residues. Using reference TRBV15 and TRBJ2-5 for the parts outside the CDR3, the full variable domain is DAMVIQNPRYQVTQFGKPVTLSCSQTLNHNVMYWYQQKSSQAPKLLFHYYDKDFNNEADTPDNFQSRRPNTSFCFLDIRSPGLGDTAMYLCATSRDRGSGGVRETQYFGPGTRLLVL.